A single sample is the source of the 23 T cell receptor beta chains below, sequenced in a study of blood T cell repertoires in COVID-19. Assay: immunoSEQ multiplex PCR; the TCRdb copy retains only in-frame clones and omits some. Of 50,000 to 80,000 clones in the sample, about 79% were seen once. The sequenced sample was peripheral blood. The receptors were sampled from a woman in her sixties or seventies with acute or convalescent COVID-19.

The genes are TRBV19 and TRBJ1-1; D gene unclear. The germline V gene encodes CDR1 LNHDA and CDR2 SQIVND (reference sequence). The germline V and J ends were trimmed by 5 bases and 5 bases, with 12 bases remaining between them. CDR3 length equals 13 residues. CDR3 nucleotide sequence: TGTGCCAGTAGTGGGGTTGGCGGGACTGAAGCTTTCTTT. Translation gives CASSGVGGTEAFF.

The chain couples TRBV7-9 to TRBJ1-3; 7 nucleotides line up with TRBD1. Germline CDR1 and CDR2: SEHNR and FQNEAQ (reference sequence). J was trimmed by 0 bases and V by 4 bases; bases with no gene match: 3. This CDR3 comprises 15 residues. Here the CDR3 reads CASSSGQFSGNTIYF. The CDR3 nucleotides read TGTGCCAGCAGCTCGGGACAGTTCTCTGGAAACACCATATATTTT. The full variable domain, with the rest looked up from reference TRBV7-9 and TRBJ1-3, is DTGVSQNPRHKITKRGQNVTFRCDPISEHNRLYWYRQTLGQGPEFLTYFQNEAQLEKSRLLSDRFSAERPKGSFSTLEIQRTEQGDSAMYLCASSSGQFSGNTIYFGEGSWLTVV.

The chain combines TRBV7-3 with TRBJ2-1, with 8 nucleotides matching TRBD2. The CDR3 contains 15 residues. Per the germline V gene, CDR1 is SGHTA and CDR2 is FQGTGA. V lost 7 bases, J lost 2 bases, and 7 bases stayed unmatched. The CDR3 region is CASTLGLATYNEQFF. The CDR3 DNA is TGTGCCAGCACCCTCGGACTAGCAACCTACAATGAGCAGTTCTTC.

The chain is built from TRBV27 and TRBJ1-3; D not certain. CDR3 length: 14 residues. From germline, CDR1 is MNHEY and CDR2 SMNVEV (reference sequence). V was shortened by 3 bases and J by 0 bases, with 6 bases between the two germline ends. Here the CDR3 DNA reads TGTGCCAGCAGTTTTAGCGACTCTGGAAACACCATATATTTT. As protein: CASSFSDSGNTIYF.

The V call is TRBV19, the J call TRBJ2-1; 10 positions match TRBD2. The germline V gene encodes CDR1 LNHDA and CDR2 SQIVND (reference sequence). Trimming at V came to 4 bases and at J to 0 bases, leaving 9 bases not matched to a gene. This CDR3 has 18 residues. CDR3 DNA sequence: TGTGCCAGTAGTAGTGGACTAGCGGCTTCTAACTCCTACAATGAGCAGTTCTTC. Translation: CASSSGLAASNSYNEQFF.

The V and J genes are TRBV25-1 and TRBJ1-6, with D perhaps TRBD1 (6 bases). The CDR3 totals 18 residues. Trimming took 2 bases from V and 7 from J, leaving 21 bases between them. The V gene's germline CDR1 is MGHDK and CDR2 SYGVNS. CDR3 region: CASSEPRGGAVGNSPLHF. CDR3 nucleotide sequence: TGTGCCAGCAGTGAACCCCGGGGGGGCGCGGTTGGGAATTCACCCCTCCACTTT. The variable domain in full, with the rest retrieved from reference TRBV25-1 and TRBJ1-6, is EADIYQTPRYLVIGTGKKITLECSQTMGHDKMYWYQQDPGMELHLIHYSYGVNSTEKGDLSSESTVSRIRTEHFPLTLESARPSHTSQYLCASSEPRGGAVGNSPLHFGNGTRLTVT.

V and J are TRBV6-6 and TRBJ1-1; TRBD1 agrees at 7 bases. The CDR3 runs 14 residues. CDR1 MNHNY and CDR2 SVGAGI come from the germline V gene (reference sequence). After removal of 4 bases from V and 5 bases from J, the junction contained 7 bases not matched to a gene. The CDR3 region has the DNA TGTGCCAGCAGTTCGACGACAGGGCAGACTGAAGCTTTCTTT. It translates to CASSSTTGQTEAFF.

CDR3 in amino acids: CASSLLGRDNEAFF. The CDR3 DNA sequence: TGCGCCAGCAGCTTATTAGGGCGGGATAATGAAGCTTTCTTT. The chain couples TRBV5-1 to TRBJ1-1; D is unresolved. Germline CDR1 SGHRS, CDR2 YFSETQ. CDR3 size: 14 residues. The ends were cut back, 2 bases at V and 7 bases at J, with 15 bases in the middle.

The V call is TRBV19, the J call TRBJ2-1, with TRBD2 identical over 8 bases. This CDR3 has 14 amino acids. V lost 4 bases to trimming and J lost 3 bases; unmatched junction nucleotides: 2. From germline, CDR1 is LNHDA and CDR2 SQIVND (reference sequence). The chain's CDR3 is CASSTGLVYNEQFF. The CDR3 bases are TGTGCCAGTAGTACGGGACTAGTCTACAATGAGCAGTTCTTC.

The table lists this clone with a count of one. CDR3 sequence: CASSKDWVQETQYF. The CDR3 bases are TGTGCCAGCAGCAAGGACTGGGTCCAAGAGACCCAGTACTTC. The chain links TRBV7-2 to TRBJ2-5; tentative D call: TRBD2 (5 bases). V was shortened by 5 bases and J by 1 base, with 11 bases between the two germline ends. CDR3 length: 14 residues. CDR1 is SGHTA, CDR2 FQGNSA, per germline.

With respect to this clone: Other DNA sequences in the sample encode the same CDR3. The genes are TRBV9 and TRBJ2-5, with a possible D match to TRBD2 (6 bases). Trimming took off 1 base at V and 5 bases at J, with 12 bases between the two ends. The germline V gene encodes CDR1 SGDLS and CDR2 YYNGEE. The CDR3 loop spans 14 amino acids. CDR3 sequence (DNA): TGTGCCAGCAGCGTACGAGGCGGGATGGAGACCCAGTACTTC. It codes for CASSVRGGMETQYF. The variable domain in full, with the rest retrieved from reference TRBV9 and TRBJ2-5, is DSGVTQTPKHLITATGQRVTLRCSPRSGDLSVYWYQQSLDQGLQFLIQYYNGEERAKGNILERFSAQQFPDLHSELNLSSLELGDSALYFCASSVRGGMETQYFGPGTRLLVL.

CDR3 DNA: TGTGCCAGCAGTTTCAACAAGAACACTGAAGCTTTCTTT. It yields the protein CASSFNKNTEAFF. The gene calls are TRBV27 and TRBJ1-1; D ambiguous. The CDR3 sequence is 13 residues long. V was pared by 3 bases and J by 1 base, with 6 bases between. Germline lookup yields CDR1 MNHEY and CDR2 SMNVEV (reference sequence).

The CDR3 reads CASRDGQGAQAFF. CDR3 nucleotide sequence: TGTGCCAGCAGGGACGGACAGGGGGCTCAAGCTTTCTTT. V gene TRBV6-5 combines with J gene TRBJ1-1, with 11 bases fitting TRBD1. CDR3 length: 13 residues. From germline, CDR1 is MNHEY and CDR2 SVGAGI. After removal of 6 bases from V and 9 bases from J, the junction contained 6 bases not matched to a gene.

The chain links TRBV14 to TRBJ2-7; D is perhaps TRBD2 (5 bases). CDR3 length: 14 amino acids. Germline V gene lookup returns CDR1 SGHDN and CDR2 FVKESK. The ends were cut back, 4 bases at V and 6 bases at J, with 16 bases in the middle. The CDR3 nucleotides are TGTGCCAGCAGCCTGAGAGGGTCAGTTGGCGAGCAGTACTTC. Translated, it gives CASSLRGSVGEQYF.

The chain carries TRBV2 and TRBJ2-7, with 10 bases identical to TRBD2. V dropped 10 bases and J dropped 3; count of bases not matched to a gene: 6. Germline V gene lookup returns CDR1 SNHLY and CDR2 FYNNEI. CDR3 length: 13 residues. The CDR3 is CAIRTSGDYEQYF. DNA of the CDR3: TGTGCCATTCGGACTAGCGGAGACTACGAGCAGTACTTC.

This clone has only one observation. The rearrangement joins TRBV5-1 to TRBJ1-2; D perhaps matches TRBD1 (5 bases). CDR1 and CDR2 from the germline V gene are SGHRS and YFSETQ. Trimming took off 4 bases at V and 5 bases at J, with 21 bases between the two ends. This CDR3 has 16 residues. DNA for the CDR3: TGCGCCAGCAGCCAGAGGACGGTCCAGGGTATTTATGGCTACACCTTC. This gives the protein CASSQRTVQGIYGYTF. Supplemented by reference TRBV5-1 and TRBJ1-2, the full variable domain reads KAGVTQTPRYLIKTRGQQVTLSCSPISGHRSVSWYQQTPGQGLQFLFEYFSETQRNKGNFPGRFSGRQFSNSRSEMNVSTLELGDSALYLCASSQRTVQGIYGYTFGSGTRLTVV.

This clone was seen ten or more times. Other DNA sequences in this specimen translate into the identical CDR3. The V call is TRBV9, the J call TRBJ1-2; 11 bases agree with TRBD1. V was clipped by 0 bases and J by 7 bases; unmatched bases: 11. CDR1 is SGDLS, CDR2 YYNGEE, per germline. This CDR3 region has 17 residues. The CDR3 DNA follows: TGTGCCAGCAGCGTAGATGGGACAGGGGGATCTTTAGGTGGCTACACCTTC. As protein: CASSVDGTGGSLGGYTF.

The DNA of the CDR3 is TGTGCCAGCAGCTTCGGACTAGCGGGGGGGCCTTCAGATACGCAGTATTTT. It encodes CASSFGLAGGPSDTQYF. The gene calls are TRBV13 and TRBJ2-3; 15 bases map to TRBD2. J gave up 4 bases and V 3 bases, and 5 bases lay outside the gene matches. Germline loops: CDR1 PRHDT, CDR2 FYEKMQ (reference sequence). The CDR3 covers 17 residues.

CDR3 nucleotide sequence: TGTGCCAGCAGTTTACAGGGGGCCGGTAAGACCCAGTACTTC. Translated, it gives CASSLQGAGKTQYF. The chain employs TRBV27 and TRBJ2-5, with 8 bases identical to TRBD1. The length of the CDR3 is 14 residues. V was clipped by 2 bases and J by 6 bases; unmatched bases: 5. Germline V gives CDR1 MNHEY, CDR2 SMNVEV (reference sequence).

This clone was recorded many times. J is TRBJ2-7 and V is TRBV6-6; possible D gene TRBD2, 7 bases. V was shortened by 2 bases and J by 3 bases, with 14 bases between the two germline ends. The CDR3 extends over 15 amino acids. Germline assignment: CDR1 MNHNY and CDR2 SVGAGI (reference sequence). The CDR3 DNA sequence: TGTGCCAGCAGTTACAGGGCGGGGGCGAGCTACGAGCAGTACTTC. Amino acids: CASSYRAGASYEQYF.

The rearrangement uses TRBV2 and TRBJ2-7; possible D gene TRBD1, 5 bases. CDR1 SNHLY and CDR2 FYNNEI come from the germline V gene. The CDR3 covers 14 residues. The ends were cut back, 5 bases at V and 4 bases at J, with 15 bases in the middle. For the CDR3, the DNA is TGTGCCAGCAGTTTTCAGGGTACCGTGTACGAGCAGTACTTC. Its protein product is CASSFQGTVYEQYF.

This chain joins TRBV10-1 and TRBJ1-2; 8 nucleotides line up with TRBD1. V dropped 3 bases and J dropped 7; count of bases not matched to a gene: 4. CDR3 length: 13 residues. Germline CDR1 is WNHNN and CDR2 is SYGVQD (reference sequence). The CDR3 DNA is TGCGCCAGCAGTGATCGCAGGGGGCGTGGCTACACCTTC. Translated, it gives CASSDRRGRGYTF.

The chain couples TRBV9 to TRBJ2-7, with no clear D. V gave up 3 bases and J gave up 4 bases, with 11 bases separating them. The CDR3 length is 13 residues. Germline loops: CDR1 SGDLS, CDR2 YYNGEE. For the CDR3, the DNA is TGTGCCAGCAGCGCCGCGGCTGGGTACGAGCAGTACTTC. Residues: CASSAAAGYEQYF.